The 22 T cell receptor beta chains given below trace back to one sample, sequenced in a study of Tregs in tolerant kidney transplant recipients. Sequenced by immunoSEQ multiplex PCR; TCRdb stores in-frame clones only, minus some. This sample yields 240,000 or so clones, of which approximately 83% are seen a single time; approximately 0.69% belongs to the top ten. Sequencing was done on a sample of CD4+ T cells from blood. These receptors were collected from a human donor in good health.

The CDR3 loop reads CASSESAGLYNEQFF. CDR3 nucleotides: TGTGCCAGCAGTGAATCGGCGGGACTTTACAATGAGCAGTTCTTC. The chain uses TRBV6-1 and TRBJ2-1; a possible D gene is TRBD2 (6 bases). Germline V gene data show CDR1 as MNHNS and CDR2 as SASEGT. The CDR3 is made up of 15 amino acids. V was trimmed by 2 bases and J by 4 bases, leaving 12 bases between them.

The genes are TRBV29-1 and TRBJ2-7, with 8 bases aligning to TRBD1. The V and J ends lost 4 bases and 7 bases, in that order; junction bases with no gene match: 15. This CDR3 comprises 15 residues. Germline CDR1 and CDR2: SQVTM and ANQGSEA. The CDR3 loop is CSVGSPRTGTREQYF. CDR3 nucleotides: TGCAGCGTTGGGTCCCCCCGGACAGGGACCAGGGAGCAGTACTTC.

The chain combines TRBV6-1 with TRBJ1-2, with 8 positions matching TRBD1. CDR1 is MNHNS and CDR2 is SASEGT in the germline V gene. This CDR3 spans 13 amino acids. Unmatched junction bases numbered 2, after V lost 4 bases and J lost 4 bases. CDR3 amino acids: CASSVGQGYGYTF. The CDR3 DNA reads as TGTGCCAGCAGTGTAGGACAGGGCTATGGCTACACCTTC.

As DNA, the CDR3 is TGTGCCAGTAGTATGGTGGGGACAGGGGGCACTGAAGCTTTCTTT. It is translated as CASSMVGTGGTEAFF. V usage is TRBV19 and J usage is TRBJ1-1; 11 positions match TRBD1. V lost 3 bases and J lost 4; bases outside the gene matches: 4. Germline-derived CDR1 and CDR2 are LNHDA and SQIVND (reference sequence). The CDR3 contains 15 residues.

This chain connects TRBV5-1 to TRBJ2-2; D unresolved. V was pared by 0 bases and J by 0 bases, with 9 bases between. The CDR3 runs 16 residues. Looked up from germline, CDR1 is SGHRS and CDR2 is YFSETQ. The CDR3 DNA sequence: TGCGCCAGCAGCTTGGTTCCGGCGGCGAACACCGGGGAGCTGTTTTTT. It specifies CASSLVPAANTGELFF.

This clone has just one count. This CDR3 is CASSSGGYQETQYF. In DNA form, the CDR3 reads TGTGCCAGTTCTAGCGGGGGGTACCAAGAGACCCAGTACTTC. This chain links TRBV9 with TRBJ2-5, with 11 bases matching TRBD2. The CDR3 spans 14 residues. The V and J ends lost 8 bases and 0 bases, in that order; junction bases with no gene match: 3. Germline-derived CDR1 and CDR2 are SGDLS and YYNGEE. The full variable domain, rest sourced from reference TRBV9 and TRBJ2-5, is DSGVTQTPKHLITATGQRVTLRCSPRSGDLSVYWYQQSLDQGLQFLIQYYNGEERAKGNILERFSAQQFPDLHSELNLSSLELGDSALYFCASSSGGYQETQYFGPGTRLLVL.

V and J are TRBV9 and TRBJ2-3; 7 nucleotides align to TRBD2. J gave up 8 bases and V 0 bases, and 9 bases lay outside the gene matches. Germline CDR1 SGDLS, CDR2 YYNGEE. This CDR3 region has 15 residues. CDR3 region: CASSVDTSAPGTQYF. The CDR3 nucleotides read TGTGCCAGCAGCGTAGACACTAGCGCCCCCGGTACGCAGTATTTT.

V and J are TRBV7-2 and TRBJ1-1; D is perhaps TRBD1 (5 bases). V lost 1 base and J lost 6, with 9 bases in between. Germline V gene data show CDR1 as SGHTA and CDR2 as FQGNSA. The CDR3 runs 13 residues. CDR3 loop: CASSLVRDSEAFF. The CDR3, as DNA: TGTGCCAGCAGCTTAGTCAGGGATTCTGAAGCTTTCTTT.

The gene calls are TRBV6-5 and TRBJ1-6; D is undetermined. The CDR3 has 14 residues. Trimming removed 6 bases at V and 10 bases at J, with 16 bases between. Per germline, CDR1 MNHEY and CDR2 SVGAGI. The CDR3 reads CASREPSGWSPLHF. CDR3 coding DNA: TGTGCCAGCAGGGAACCATCCGGATGGTCACCCCTCCACTTT.

The chain couples TRBV30 to TRBJ1-5; D is perhaps TRBD1 (5 bases). The CDR3 contains 15 residues. Germline loops: CDR1 GTSNPN, CDR2 SVGIG (reference sequence). V was shortened by 2 bases and J by 2 bases, with 13 bases between the two germline ends. In DNA form, the CDR3 reads TGTGCCTGGAGTCGGGGGAGTGGGGGCAATCAGCCCCAGCATTTT. Amino acid sequence: CAWSRGSGGNQPQHF.

The chain employs TRBV28 and TRBJ2-7, with 11 bases aligning to TRBD2. This CDR3 is 15 amino acids long. With 6 bases clipped from V and 6 bases from J, the junction kept 10 bases outside the gene matches. The V gene's germline CDR1 is MDHEN and CDR2 SYDVKM. CDR3 region: CASSPLAGGGSEQYF. The CDR3 bases are TGTGCCAGCAGCCCTCTAGCGGGAGGAGGGAGCGAGCAGTACTTC.

The CDR3 is CASSLAVGSYEQYF. CDR3 nucleotides: TGTGCCAGCAGCTTAGCGGTCGGTTCCTACGAGCAGTACTTC. The chain couples TRBV11-2 to TRBJ2-7, with no clear D. Germline V gene lookup returns CDR1 SGHAT and CDR2 FQNNGV. The CDR3 length is 14 residues. V was clipped by 1 base and J by 1 base, with 8 bases between them.

The chain employs TRBV11-3 and TRBJ1-1; tentative D call: TRBD1 (5 bases). Trimming pared 6 bases from V and 0 bases from J, leaving 11 bases between. The CDR3 covers 14 residues. Germline loops: CDR1 SGHNT, CDR2 YENEEA. CDR3 DNA: TGTGCCAGCAGTGTGGGGGACCTGAACACTGAAGCTTTCTTT. Amino acids: CASSVGDLNTEAFF.

The chain joins TRBV4-2 to TRBJ1-5; TRBD1 aligns across 8 bases. There are 15 residues in the CDR3. Germline V gives CDR1 LGHNA, CDR2 YNFKEQ. V was clipped by 5 bases and J by 0 bases; unmatched bases: 3. In nucleotides, the CDR3 is TGTGCCAGCAGCTCAGACAGGGGTAGCAATCAGCCCCAGCATTTT. Translating gives CASSSDRGSNQPQHF.

The genes are TRBV11-2 and TRBJ2-1; D not certain. V was pared by 3 bases and J by 5 bases, with 5 bases between. This CDR3 region has 12 residues. The V gene's germline CDR1 is SGHAT and CDR2 FQNNGV. The CDR3 region is CASSFINNEQFF. CDR3 DNA: TGTGCCAGCAGCTTTATTAACAATGAGCAGTTCTTC.

V is TRBV19 and J is TRBJ1-5; tentative D call: TRBD1 (5 bases). The V gene lost 10 bases and the J gene lost 7 bases, with 14 bases spanning the gap. CDR1 LNHDA and CDR2 SQIVND come from the germline V gene (reference sequence). The CDR3 extends over 12 amino acids. The chain's CDR3 is CATGPRDQPQHF. DNA for the CDR3: TGTGCCACAGGGCCCAGGGACCAGCCCCAGCATTTT.

The gene calls are TRBV6-5 and TRBJ2-1; 7 bases fit TRBD1. V was pared by 5 bases and J by 2 bases, with 6 bases of the junction left unmatched. Looked up from germline, CDR1 is MNHEY and CDR2 is SVGAGI. This CDR3 has 15 amino acids. Here the CDR3 DNA reads TGTGCCAGCAGTGGAGACAGGGCCCCCTACAATGAGCAGTTCTTC. Translation gives CASSGDRAPYNEQFF.

The DNA of the CDR3 is TGTGCCAGCAGTGCCGTCCGGGGACAGGGAGGCAATCAGCCCCAGCATTTT. Translated: CASSAVRGQGGNQPQHF. The chain links TRBV6-1 to TRBJ1-5, with TRBD1 matching 9 bases. Unmatched junction bases numbered 9, after V lost 4 bases and J lost 2 bases. Germline lookup yields CDR1 MNHNS and CDR2 SASEGT. This CDR3 has 17 amino acids.

The J gene is TRBJ2-1, the V gene TRBV6-5, with D possibly matching TRBD2 (5 bases). V lost 8 bases, J lost 15 bases, and 23 bases lay in between. CDR3 length: 13 residues. The germline gives CDR1 MNHEY, CDR2 SVGAGI. In nucleotides, the CDR3 is TGTGCCAGCCGCGCGTCCTTTCGACTATCGGCGTTCTTC. Translated, it gives CASRASFRLSAFF.

This chain links TRBV7-7 with TRBJ2-5; the D is unclear. Trimming pared 5 bases from V and 4 bases from J, leaving 11 bases between. CDR1 is SSHAT, CDR2 FNYEAQ, per germline (reference sequence). The CDR3 has 13 amino acids. Here the CDR3 DNA reads TGTGCCAGCAGCCCCCTATGGGGAGAGACCCAGTACTTC. Protein product: CASSPLWGETQYF.

The chain is built from TRBV7-2 and TRBJ1-4; D is undetermined. CDR3 length: 12 residues. Trimming left V 1 base short and J 8 bases short, with 5 bases between. The germline V gene has CDR1 SGHTA and CDR2 FQGNSA. In nucleotides, the CDR3 is TGTGCCAGCAGCTTAGTTGGGGAAAAACTGTTTTTT. Translated, it gives CASSLVGEKLFF.

This chain connects TRBV5-6 to TRBJ2-7; D call uncertain. V gave up 4 bases and J gave up 5 bases, with 16 bases separating them. CDR1 and CDR2 from the germline V gene are SGHDT and YYEEEE. The CDR3 is 14 residues long. CDR3: CASSVPGLLDEQYF. The CDR3 DNA is TGTGCCAGCAGCGTCCCGGGCTTACTCGACGAGCAGTACTTC.